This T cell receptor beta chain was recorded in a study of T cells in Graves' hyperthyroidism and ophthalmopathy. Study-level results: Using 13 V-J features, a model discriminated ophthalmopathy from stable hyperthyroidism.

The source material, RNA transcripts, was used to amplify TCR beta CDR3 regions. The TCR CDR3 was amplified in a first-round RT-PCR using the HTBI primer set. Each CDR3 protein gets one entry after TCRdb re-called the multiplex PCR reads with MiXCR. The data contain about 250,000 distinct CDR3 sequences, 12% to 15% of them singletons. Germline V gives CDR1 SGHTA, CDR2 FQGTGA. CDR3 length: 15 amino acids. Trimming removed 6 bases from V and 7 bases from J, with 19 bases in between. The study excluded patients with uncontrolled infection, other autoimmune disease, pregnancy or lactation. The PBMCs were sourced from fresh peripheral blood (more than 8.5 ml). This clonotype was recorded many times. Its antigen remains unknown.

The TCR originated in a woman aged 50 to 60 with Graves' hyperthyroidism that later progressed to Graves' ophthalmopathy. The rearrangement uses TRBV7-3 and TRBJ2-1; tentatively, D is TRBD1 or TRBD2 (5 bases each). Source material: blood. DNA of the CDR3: TGTGCCAGCAGTTTTACCGACGGGGCACTAAATGAGCAGTTCTTC. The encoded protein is CASSFTDGALNEQFF. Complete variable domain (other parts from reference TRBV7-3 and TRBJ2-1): GAGVSQTPSNKVTEKGKYVELRCDPISGHTALYWYRQSLGQGPEFLIYFQGTGAADDSGLPNDRFFAVRPEGSVSTLKIQRTERGDSAVYLCASSFTDGALNEQFFGPGTRLTVL.